The 10 T cell receptor beta chains below all came from one sample that was sequenced in a study of T cell repertoires in cytomegalovirus infection. No antigen has been assigned to these receptors. TCRdb re-analysed the reads in MiXCR, keeping a single row per CDR3 protein. The sample has 160,000 or so distinct CDR3 sequences; about 20% are singletons. The sample consisted of CD8+ T cells from cultured PBMCs, taken from culture after CMV antigen stimulation. The receptors originated from a human donor in good health (CMV status not recorded). Some clones in this sample may be carry-over from other donors' samples.

The chain links TRBV7-2 to TRBJ2-2, with D unclear. CDR1 and CDR2 from the germline V gene are SGHTA and FQGNSA. Trimming took off 3 bases at V and 6 bases at J, with 17 bases between the two ends. The CDR3 totals 16 residues. CDR3 loop: CASSLATAVLAGELFF. The CDR3 bases are TGTGCCAGCAGCTTGGCTACTGCCGTTCTGGCCGGGGAGCTGTTTTTT. Full variable domain (remainder filled in from reference TRBV7-2 and TRBJ2-2): GAGVSQSPSNKVTEKGKDVELRCDPISGHTALYWYRQSLGQGLEFLIYFQGNSAPDKSGLPSDRFSAERTGGSVSTLTIQRTQQEDSAVYLCASSLATAVLAGELFFGEGSRLTVL.

This clonotype was counted between two and nine times. The gene calls are TRBV30 and TRBJ2-7; D gene ambiguous. Per the germline V gene, CDR1 is GTSNPN and CDR2 is SVGIG (reference sequence). Trimming stripped 0 bases from V and 6 bases from J, with 6 bases between. The CDR3 has 11 amino acids. This CDR3 is CAWSVPGEQYF. CDR3 nucleotides: TGTGCCTGGAGTGTACCTGGCGAGCAGTACTTC.

The sample holds many counts of this clonotype. The chain uses TRBV15 and TRBJ2-7; TRBD2 is a possible D gene (5 bases). CDR1 and CDR2 from the germline V gene are LNHNV and YYDKDF (reference sequence). The V gene lost 0 bases and the J gene lost 0 bases, with 9 bases spanning the gap. This CDR3 is 15 amino acids long. The CDR3 is CATSRDSGPSYEQYF. The CDR3 nucleotides read TGTGCCACCAGCAGAGACAGCGGACCCTCCTACGAGCAGTACTTC. The full variable domain, rest sourced from reference TRBV15 and TRBJ2-7, is DAMVIQNPRYQVTQFGKPVTLSCSQTLNHNVMYWYQQKSSQAPKLLFHYYDKDFNNEADTPDNFQSRRPNTSFCFLDIRSPGLGDTAMYLCATSRDSGPSYEQYFGPGTRLTVT.

The chain employs TRBV11-2 and TRBJ1-4; D gene ambiguous. This CDR3 has 17 amino acids. Germline V gene lookup returns CDR1 SGHAT and CDR2 FQNNGV. The V end was cut by 0 bases, the J end by 0 bases, with 11 bases between. The CDR3 DNA reads TGTGCCAGCAGCTTAGATTTTCAGGAACCAACTAATGAAAAACTGTTTTTT. Encoded protein: CASSLDFQEPTNEKLFF.

This chain uses TRBV7-2 with TRBJ1-5, with D maybe TRBD1 (5 bases). There are 17 residues in the CDR3. Per germline, CDR1 SGHTA and CDR2 FQGNSA. V was cut by 1 base and J by 1 base, with 14 bases left in between. This CDR3 is CASSLGGWDLSNQPQHF. The DNA for the CDR3 is TGTGCCAGCAGCTTAGGAGGCTGGGACTTGAGCAATCAGCCCCAGCATTTT.

The V and J genes are TRBV7-2 and TRBJ2-5; D is perhaps TRBD1 or TRBD2 (5 bases each). This CDR3 contains 15 residues. The V end lost 2 bases, the J end lost 3 bases, and 13 bases lay between the germline ends. Germline CDR1 SGHTA, CDR2 FQGNSA. CDR3: CASSLNWGIEETQYF. DNA of the CDR3: TGTGCCAGCAGCTTAAATTGGGGGATCGAAGAGACCCAGTACTTC.

This clonotype was picked up a small number of times. An end of the junction differs from the germline gene, which may be a read error. The chain employs TRBV7-8 and TRBJ1-6, with D possibly TRBD1 on 6 matching bases. Germline CDR1 reads SGHVS; CDR2 reads FQNEAQ. This CDR3 is 15 amino acids long. For the CDR3, the DNA is TGTGCCGGCAGCCCGACGGACAGCGAGGCTTCACCCCTCCACTTT. It encodes CAGSPTDSEASPLHF.

In its sample, this clonotype was seen a few times. In DNA form, the CDR3 reads TGTGCCAGCAGCGTGGGGACAACTAATGAAAAACTGTTTTTT. It encodes CASSVGTTNEKLFF. This sequence joins TRBV9 and TRBJ1-4; no reliable D call. The CDR3 consists of 14 residues. Germline V gives CDR1 SGDLS, CDR2 YYNGEE. V shed 2 bases and J shed 0 bases, with 5 bases lying between them.

This rearrangement joins TRBV12-3 or TRBV12-4 to TRBJ1-2, with D unclear. The CDR3 length is 13 residues. The V gene lost 2 bases and the J gene lost 0 bases, with 4 bases spanning the gap. As DNA, the CDR3 is TGTGCCAGCAGTTTACCTACTAACTATGGCTACACCTTC. Amino acid sequence: CASSLPTNYGYTF.

This clonotype has just a few counts. The V call is TRBV7-2, the J call TRBJ2-2; no clear D. The CDR3 runs 13 residues. V lost 3 bases and J lost 10, with 12 bases in between. From germline, CDR1 is SGHTA and CDR2 FQGNSA. The CDR3 loop is CASSFAWKEELFF. CDR3 coding DNA: TGTGCCAGCAGCTTCGCCTGGAAGGAGGAGCTGTTTTTT. Full variable domain (outside the CDR3, taken from reference TRBV7-2 and TRBJ2-2): GAGVSQSPSNKVTEKGKDVELRCDPISGHTALYWYRQSLGQGLEFLIYFQGNSAPDKSGLPSDRFSAERTGGSVSTLTIQRTQQEDSAVYLCASSFAWKEELFFGEGSRLTVL.